This T cell receptor (beta chain) was captured in a study of T cell responses to AZD1222 COVID-19 vaccine (dated by TCRdb to about 2021). Looking at the study overall: AZD1222 recipients given second doses at about 4 weeks or at about 12 weeks were pooled, since spike-specific TCR depth and breadth were not found to differ between the two schedules. TCR sequencing covered more than 230 trial participants: some 210 given two doses of AZD1222 and 26 given two doses of MenACWY control vaccine. Trial participants were enrolled into age subgroups of 18-55, 56-69 and 70-plus years, which contained around 150, 29 and 61 TCR-sequenced participants, respectively. Study-level results and caveats: CD4 TCRs associated with the vaccine covered the entire spike protein, and the dominant responses were in regions 160-218 and 743-854. Because no day 14 peak-response samples were available, repertoires were characterized only after the peak T cell response. After two AZD1222 doses, spike-specific TCR breadth and depth were significantly higher than at day 0 and than in MenACWY recipients. Epitopes outside the regions mutated in the B.1.351 and B.1.1.7 variants were reportedly recognized by nearly half of the unique spike-specific TCRs. Conclusions about previously exposed vaccinees were limited because only 6 or 7 AZD1222 recipients were SARS-CoV-2 seropositive at baseline. In the small 56-69-year group, the increase in depth fell short of significance, most likely because of low power. Participants were mostly white British, with more females than males. The authors suggested clonal diversity may have been underestimated.

In the case of this clone: Its antigen is still unknown. No per-base quality is available; no much larger clone lies one base away.

The germline V gene gives CDR1 as SGHAT and CDR2 as FQNNGV. V is shortened by 5 bases, J by 4 bases, and the region joining them spans 8 bases. Reading from cysteine to phenylalanine, the CDR3 counts 12 amino acids. CDR3 DNA only is kept here, 36 bases in frame from base 1. What this sample's time point label stands for: baseline before first vaccination. The vaccinee samples were drawn from two UK trials, COV001 and COV002, one of which was a single-blind randomized controlled phase 2/3 trial testing AZD1222 (ChAdOx1 nCoV-19) in healthy adults. For TCRbeta chain sequencing, PBMC samples from trial participants were taken at day 0 and at day 28 after the second dose. The CDR3 regions of human TCRbeta chains were subjected to immunosequencing. The paper's data handling went like this. Repertoire TCRs were matched against a reference library of SARS-CoV-2-specific TCRs generated with the MIRA antigen-specificity platform. Breadth was defined as the fraction of unique TCRs that were SARS-CoV-2-associated. Depth was defined as the fraction of total T cells that were SARS-CoV-2-associated. Using the MIRA data, every spike-specific TCR was mapped to the spike region that the TCR reacted to and assigned to either a CD4 or a CD8 class. Log10-transformed breadth and depth values were compared by one-way ANOVA with Sidak's multiple comparisons tests. The immuneACCESS repertoire file appears here via TCRdb, limited to in-frame rearrangements. These files lack a portion of the clones; in checked studies, under half of the deficit traces to unresolved V genes, and the cause of the others is not known. D and trimming were read from the DNA, whereas the V and J calls and clone size are those reported in that table. For this sample the table gives approximately 110,000 clones, of which roughly nine tenths were detected only once. Of the sample, 6% to 8% is held by the ten largest clones.

This TCR derives from an adult in good health. The chain is assembled from TRBV11-2 and TRBJ1-2, with TRBD1 tentatively as D gene (5 bases match). Sequences were derived from peripheral blood, sampled on day 0 of AZD1222 vaccination. The CDR3 is CASSRDLYGYTF. The nucleotide sequence reads TGTGCCAGCAGCCGGGACCTCTATGGCTACACCTTC.